The 32 T cell receptor beta chains below come from one sample, sequenced in a study of blood T cells in healthy people across ages. It was with a sample-barcoded 5' primer and a J-beta primer mix that a second PCR of roughly 6 to 12 cycles was run. TCRdb re-analysed the 5' RACE reads in MiXCR, keeping a single row per CDR3 protein. The table has about 1.5 million distinct CDR3 sequences, 42% seen once. Sequenced material: blood. The receptors come from a woman aged 18-29 years in good health.

Here the CDR3 DNA reads TGTGCCAGCAGTGGCCCTGAGACTAGCTCAGGGCAGTATTTT. This encodes CASSGPETSSGQYF. This sequence joins TRBV6-1 and TRBJ2-3; 7 nucleotides align to TRBD2. In germline, CDR1 is MNHNS, CDR2 SASEGT. This CDR3 is built from 14 residues. V lost 4 bases and J lost 11; bases outside the gene matches: 12.

The chain carries TRBV6-1 and TRBJ2-2, with TRBD2 identical over 11 bases. CDR3 length equals 16 residues. Germline CDR1 MNHNS, CDR2 SASEGT. V lost 3 bases, J lost 4 bases, and 4 bases stayed unmatched. CDR3: CASSDRSGRATGELFF. The CDR3 DNA sequence: TGTGCCAGCAGTGATCGTAGCGGGAGGGCCACCGGGGAGCTGTTTTTT.

The gene calls are TRBV28 and TRBJ1-1, with 7 bases identical to TRBD1. The CDR3 loop spans 14 amino acids. Germline CDR1 and CDR2: MDHEN and SYDVKM. The CDR3 sequence: CGSGGGGIGTEAFF. The CDR3 nucleotides read TGTGGGTCAGGGGGGGGAGGGATTGGCACTGAAGCTTTCTTT. Based on the CDR3 plus reference TRBV28 and TRBJ1-1, the full variable domain is DVKVTQSSRYLVKRTGEKVFLECVQDMDHENMFWYRQDPGLGLRLIYFSYDVKMKEKGDIPEGYSVSREKKERFSLILESASTNQTSMYLCGSGGGGIGTEAFFGQGTRLTVV.

This clonotype showed up just a few times. For the CDR3, the DNA is TGTGCCAGCAGTTTGGGTGACAGGGGACCCCAGCCCCAGCATTTT. It translates to CASSLGDRGPQPQHF. The chain carries TRBV12-3 or TRBV12-4 and TRBJ1-5, with TRBD1 identical over 8 bases. V dropped 3 bases and J dropped 7; count of bases not matched to a gene: 8. This CDR3 is built from 15 residues.

V usage is TRBV3-1 and J usage is TRBJ1-4; D not resolved. Germline V lookup: CDR1 LGHDT, CDR2 YNNKEL (reference sequence). The CDR3 runs 15 residues. V lost 1 base, J lost 10 bases, and 16 bases lay in between. The CDR3 loop reads CASSQGVAVPGKLFF. The CDR3 DNA is TGTGCCAGCAGCCAAGGTGTGGCGGTACCGGGAAAACTGTTTTTT.

Concerning this clonotype: The junction shows a germline mismatch at one end, possibly a read error. The chain uses TRBV5-1 and TRBJ2-1; TRBD1 or TRBD2 may be the D gene (6 bases each). The germline V gene encodes CDR1 SGHRS and CDR2 YFSETQ. The length of the CDR3 is 15 residues. This CDR3 reads CAGSPRGDTYNEQFF. DNA of the CDR3: TGCGCCGGCAGCCCACGCGGGGACACCTACAATGAGCAGTTCTTC.

The chain employs TRBV4-1 and TRBJ2-2, with TRBD2 identical over 10 bases. Germline loops: CDR1 MGHRA, CDR2 YSYEKL. The junction had 16 bases not matched to a gene; V was cut back by 2 bases and J by 4 bases. The CDR3 runs to 20 residues. CDR3 nucleotide sequence: TGCGCCAGCAGCCAAAAAAATGGCCCCCTAGCGGGAGATCCCACCGGGGAGCTGTTTTTT. Amino acids: CASSQKNGPLAGDPTGELFF.

J is TRBJ1-5 and V is TRBV20-1, with D possibly TRBD1 on 5 matching bases. Germline loops: CDR1 DFQATT, CDR2 SNEGSKA (reference sequence). Trimming shortened V by 1 base and J by 0 bases, and 13 bases separated the two germline ends. The CDR3 spans 16 residues. The CDR3 is CSARAGTGISNQPQHF. CDR3 nucleotides: TGCAGTGCTAGAGCGGGTACAGGAATTAGCAATCAGCCCCAGCATTTT.

This clonotype appeared many times. The chain joins TRBV20-1 to TRBJ2-3; no reliable D call. Trimming took off 3 bases at V and 5 bases at J, with 6 bases between the two ends. Germline V gene sequence: CDR1 DFQATT, CDR2 SNEGSKA (reference sequence). The CDR3 runs to 11 residues. CDR3 sequence reads: CSASQKDTQYF. The CDR3 DNA is TGCAGTGCTAGTCAGAAAGATACGCAGTATTTT.

This clonotype was seen only a few times. The chain uses TRBV20-1 and TRBJ1-5, with D tentatively TRBD1 (6 bases). Germline lookup yields CDR1 DFQATT and CDR2 SNEGSKA (reference sequence). V lost 6 bases to trimming and J lost 4 bases, with 25 bases between them. The CDR3 consists of 17 residues. The CDR3 loop is CSAQGTEGGLGNQPQHF. In DNA, the CDR3 is TGCAGTGCCCAGGGTACGGAAGGGGGGTTGGGAAATCAGCCCCAGCATTTT.

In its sample, this clonotype was seen a few times. The chain recombines TRBV20-1 with TRBJ2-2; D may be TRBD2 (6 bases). Germline V gives CDR1 DFQATT, CDR2 SNEGSKA (reference sequence). CDR3 length: 14 amino acids. Trimming removed 2 bases at V and 6 bases at J, with 13 bases between. The CDR3 is CSARRLVAAGELFF. The CDR3 region has the DNA TGCAGTGCTAGAAGACTAGTTGCGGCCGGGGAGCTGTTTTTT.

This clonotype was seen repeatedly, ten times or more. The gene calls are TRBV10-3 and TRBJ2-7, with D possibly being TRBD2 (5 bases). CDR3 length: 13 residues. Germline-derived CDR1 and CDR2 are ENHRY and SYGVKD. V lost 0 bases to trimming and J lost 4 bases, with 7 bases between them. The chain's CDR3 is CAISESTGYEQYF. The CDR3 DNA sequence: TGTGCCATCAGTGAGTCAACGGGGTACGAGCAGTACTTC.

V gene TRBV4-1 combines with J gene TRBJ1-5, with D maybe TRBD1 (6 bases). The germline V gene encodes CDR1 MGHRA and CDR2 YSYEKL. Between the trimmed V and J ends, which lost 0 bases and 11 bases, there was a span of 14 bases. This CDR3 contains 14 residues. The CDR3 DNA follows: TGCGCCAGCAGCCAAGAACAGGGTGTCGTAGCCCAGCATTTT. This gives the protein CASSQEQGVVAQHF.

This clonotype has a single count. A much larger clonotype is one base distant, so this may be a read error. The V call is TRBV29-1, the J call TRBJ1-2; D not resolved. The CDR3 is made up of 15 amino acids. V was clipped by 2 bases and J by 3 bases, with 16 bases between them. From germline, CDR1 is SQVTM and CDR2 ANQGSEA. The CDR3 DNA sequence: TGCAGCGTTGAACATGAGGGCCTGGGTTACTATGGCTACACCTTC. It specifies CSVEHEGLGYYGYTF.

The rearrangement links TRBV6-5 to TRBJ2-6, with D maybe TRBD2 (5 bases). The CDR3 contains 16 residues. CDR1 and CDR2 (germline): MNHEY, SVGAGI. V was trimmed by 5 bases and J by 0 bases, leaving 11 bases between them. CDR3 region: CASSPARGSGANVLTF. The CDR3 bases are TGTGCCAGCAGTCCGGCCCGGGGCTCTGGGGCCAACGTCCTGACTTTC.

About this clonotype itself: The junction departs from germline at one end; a sequencing error may be responsible. The genes are TRBV20-1 and TRBJ1-1, with a possible D match to TRBD1 (6 bases). This CDR3 spans 15 amino acids. CDR1 and CDR2 from the germline V gene are DFQATT and SNEGSKA (reference sequence). The CDR3 loop reads CSTSPTGNLIAEAFF. CDR3 nucleotides: TGCAGTACTAGTCCAACAGGGAACTTAATCGCTGAAGCTTTCTTT.

The rearrangement uses TRBV20-1 and TRBJ2-1; 12 nucleotides agree with TRBD2. The CDR3 is 17 residues long. After removal of 5 bases from V and 2 bases from J, the junction contained 10 bases not matched to a gene. From germline, CDR1 is DFQATT and CDR2 SNEGSKA (reference sequence). The CDR3 is CSAPPSGRGVPYNEQFF. The CDR3 coding sequence is TGCAGTGCTCCGCCTAGCGGGAGGGGGGTCCCCTACAATGAGCAGTTCTTC.

With regard to this clonotype: At one of its ends the junction is not consistent with the germline gene, which may arise from a read error. The rearrangement joins TRBV4-2 to TRBJ2-1; 10 bases align to TRBD2. Germline V lookup: CDR1 LGHNA, CDR2 YNFKEQ. The CDR3 consists of 15 residues. The CDR3 bases are TGTGCCTGCAGACACACTAGCGGGGTCAACAATGAGCAGTTCTTC. Its protein is CACRHTSGVNNEQFF.

This clonotype was detected a few times. The chain links TRBV29-1 to TRBJ2-7; 7 bases are a match to TRBD1. The CDR3 runs to 15 residues. Germline CDR1 SQVTM, CDR2 ANQGSEA. V gave up 0 bases and J gave up 0 bases; unmatched junction bases: 5. The CDR3 DNA follows: TGCAGCGTTGAAGATTCGGGGACAGACTCCTACGAGCAGTACTTC. Residues: CSVEDSGTDSYEQYF.

In its sample, this clonotype was seen a few times. The CDR3 DNA follows: TGTGCCAGCACCTCGCTTGCCGGGGAGCTGTTTTTT. Encoded protein: CASTSLAGELFF. The chain couples TRBV9 to TRBJ2-2; D unresolved. Trimming cost V 6 bases and J 6 bases, with 9 bases left between them. CDR1 and CDR2 from the germline V gene are SGDLS and YYNGEE. The CDR3 extends over 12 amino acids. The whole variable domain, remainder taken from reference TRBV9 and TRBJ2-2, is DSGVTQTPKHLITATGQRVTLRCSPRSGDLSVYWYQQSLDQGLQFLIQYYNGEERAKGNILERFSAQQFPDLHSELNLSSLELGDSALYFCASTSLAGELFFGEGSRLTVL.

This chain links TRBV20-1 with TRBJ2-1; no clear D gene. The V and J ends lost 3 bases and 2 bases respectively, with 11 bases between them. CDR3 size: 14 residues. Germline-derived CDR1 and CDR2 are DFQATT and SNEGSKA (reference sequence). The CDR3 DNA sequence: TGCAGTGCTAGGCCGGGTCAACCCTACAATGAGCAGTTCTTC. Protein product: CSARPGQPYNEQFF.

This clonotype was observed once. The chain joins TRBV3-1 to TRBJ2-4, with D perhaps matching TRBD1 or TRBD2 (6 bases each). The DNA end is more similar to TRBJ2-7, so the J call may be wrong. Germline values: CDR1 LGHDT, CDR2 YNNKEL (reference sequence). CDR3 size: 15 residues. The CDR3 nucleotides are TGTGCCAGCAGCCAGAGGGGGGCTAGCCGCTACGAGCAGTACTTC. Its translation is CASSQRGASRYEQYF.

This clonotype has only a few counts. V is TRBV6-6 and J is TRBJ1-2; no clear D. V was trimmed by 2 bases and J by 5 bases, leaving 9 bases between them. The CDR3 extends over 13 amino acids. CDR1 and CDR2 from the germline V gene are MNHNY and SVGAGI (reference sequence). The DNA for the CDR3 is TGTGCCAGCAGTTACAGGGCCGGGTATGGCTACACCTTC. It translates to CASSYRAGYGYTF.

This clonotype came up once. This chain joins TRBV7-9 and TRBJ2-7; 9 bases line up with TRBD2. Trimming removed 5 bases from V and 4 bases from J; junction bases left unmatched: 9. The CDR3 spans 15 residues. Per the germline V gene, CDR1 is SEHNR and CDR2 is FQNEAQ (reference sequence). As DNA, the CDR3 is TGTGCCAGCAGCCGGGCAGCGGGAGGCCCTTACGAGCAGTACTTC. Protein sequence: CASSRAAGGPYEQYF.

This chain uses TRBV7-9 with TRBJ1-1; D gene ambiguous. The CDR3 extends over 15 amino acids. The V end lost 4 bases, the J end lost 0 bases, and 12 bases lay between the germline ends. Germline CDR1 reads SEHNR; CDR2 reads FQNEAQ (reference sequence). The CDR3 protein is CASSSQVGMNTEAFF. In DNA form, the CDR3 reads TGTGCCAGCAGCTCCCAAGTGGGGATGAACACTGAAGCTTTCTTT.

This clonotype was seen a handful of times. V and J are TRBV3-1 and TRBJ2-1; D is unclear. V lost 1 base, J lost 8 bases, and 12 bases lay in between. The CDR3 consists of 14 residues. Germline V gene data show CDR1 as LGHDT and CDR2 as YNNKEL (reference sequence). DNA of the CDR3: TGTGCCAGCAGCCAAGGAGTCTCCTTCGATGAGCAGTTCTTC. Translated, it gives CASSQGVSFDEQFF.

Turning to this clonotype: One end of the junction is discordant with germline, which a read error may explain. The chain has TRBV5-1 and TRBJ2-7; D possibly corresponds to TRBD1 (6 bases). Germline CDR1 SGHRS, CDR2 YFSETQ. The CDR3 is made up of 17 amino acids. In nucleotides, the CDR3 is TGCGCCAGCAGCAGGGGAAATCCGGGACATTTCCTATACGAGAAGTACTTC. Translation gives CASSRGNPGHFLYEKYF.

The V call is TRBV4-1, the J call TRBJ2-1, with TRBD2 matching 7 bases. The ends lost 5 bases at V and 10 bases at J; junction bases unmatched: 8. This CDR3 has 13 amino acids. Germline V lookup: CDR1 MGHRA, CDR2 YSYEKL. DNA of the CDR3: TGCGCCAGCAGCGCCGCCGGGACTATCGAGCAGTTCTTC. It encodes CASSAAGTIEQFF.

This chain uses TRBV20-1 with TRBJ2-1, with 7 bases aligning to TRBD2. Germline trimming cut 5 bases from V and 5 bases from J; bases unmatched to any gene: 9. The germline V gene encodes CDR1 DFQATT and CDR2 SNEGSKA (reference sequence). The CDR3 runs 14 residues. The CDR3 loop is CSAQGSGGDNEQFF. In nucleotides, the CDR3 is TGCAGTGCTCAGGGCTCGGGAGGTGACAATGAGCAGTTCTTC.

This clonotype was recorded a few times. The V gene is TRBV12-3 or TRBV12-4, the J gene TRBJ2-3, with D maybe TRBD2 (6 bases). The CDR3 has 17 residues. The V end was cut by 3 bases, the J end by 2 bases, with 18 bases between. CDR3 amino acids: CASSFFSGAGPTDTQYF. As DNA, the CDR3 is TGTGCCAGCAGTTTTTTTAGCGGAGCCGGACCCACAGATACGCAGTATTTT.

This chain connects TRBV3-1 to TRBJ1-3, with D perhaps matching TRBD1 (5 bases). With 1 base removed from V and 0 bases from J, the gap between germline ends came to 10 bases. This CDR3 is 16 amino acids long. Germline loops: CDR1 LGHDT, CDR2 YNNKEL (reference sequence). CDR3 protein: CASSQAYRPSGNTIYF. The CDR3 bases are TGTGCCAGCAGCCAAGCGTACAGGCCCTCTGGAAACACCATATATTTT.

J is TRBJ1-5 and V is TRBV2, with TRBD1 matching over 9 bases. This CDR3 has 15 residues. V trimming: 2 bases; J trimming: 4 bases; junction bases outside the gene matches: 3. CDR1 is SNHLY, CDR2 FYNNEI, per germline. The CDR3 DNA is TGTGCCAGCAGTGAACAGGACAGGGGAAATCAGCCCCAGCATTTT. Amino acid sequence: CASSEQDRGNQPQHF.